The sequence of this TCR beta chain was determined in a study of cytomegalovirus exposure and HLA in healthy donors. Method: immunoSEQ multiplex PCR; TCRdb's copy keeps in-frame clones and lacks some. The sample carries 150,000 to 200,000 clones, approximately 86% recorded once. The length of the CDR3 is 15 residues. The germline V gene encodes CDR1 LNHNV and CDR2 YYDKDF (reference sequence). Trimming removed 7 bases from V and 3 bases from J; junction bases left unmatched: 7. The gene calls are TRBV15 and TRBJ1-5, with 9 bases matching TRBD1. This TCR was sampled from a man aged 18 to 35 in good health and CMV-seropositive. The specimen sequenced was PBMCs. The CDR3 region has the DNA TGTGCCACCACCCCCGACAGGGGGTTCAATCAGCCCCAGCATTTT. Translating gives CATTPDRGFNQPQHF.